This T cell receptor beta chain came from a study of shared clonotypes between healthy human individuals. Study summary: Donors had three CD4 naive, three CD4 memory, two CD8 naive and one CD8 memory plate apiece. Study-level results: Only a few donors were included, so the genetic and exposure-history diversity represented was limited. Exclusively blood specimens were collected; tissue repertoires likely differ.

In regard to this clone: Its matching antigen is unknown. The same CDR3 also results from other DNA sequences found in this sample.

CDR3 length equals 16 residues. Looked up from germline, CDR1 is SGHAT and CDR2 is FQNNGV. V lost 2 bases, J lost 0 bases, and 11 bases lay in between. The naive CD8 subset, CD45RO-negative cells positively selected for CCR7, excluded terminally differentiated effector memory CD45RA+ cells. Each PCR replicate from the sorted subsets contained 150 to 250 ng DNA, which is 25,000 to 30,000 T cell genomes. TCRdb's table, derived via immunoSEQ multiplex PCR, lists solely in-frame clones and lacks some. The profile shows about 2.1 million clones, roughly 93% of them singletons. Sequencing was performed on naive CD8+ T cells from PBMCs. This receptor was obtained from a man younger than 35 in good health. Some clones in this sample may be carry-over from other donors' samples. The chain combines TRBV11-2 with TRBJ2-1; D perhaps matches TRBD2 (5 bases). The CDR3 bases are TGTGCCAGCAGCTTAAGACGAGGGAGCTCCTACAATGAGCAGTTCTTC. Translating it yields CASSLRRGSSYNEQFF.